What follows are 17 T cell receptor beta chains derived from one specimen sequenced in a study of blood T cell repertoires in COVID-19. Here immunoSEQ multiplex PCR was the method, and the copy in TCRdb shows in-frame clones only, minus some. Here the sample spans 200,000 or so clones, more than 80% being singletons. The sequencing input was PBMCs or T cells enriched from blood (not recorded which). The receptors derive from a man aged 55 to 70 who had recovered from COVID-19.

The chain is built from TRBV15 and TRBJ2-7; 8 bases fit TRBD1. Germline CDR1 LNHNV, CDR2 YYDKDF (reference sequence). V shed 1 base, J shed 1 base, and the junction held 6 bases outside the gene matches. The CDR3 length is 16 residues. CDR3 in DNA: TGTGCCACCAGCAGAGGAGCCAGGACAGGGTCCTACGAGCAGTACTTC. Its protein is CATSRGARTGSYEQYF.

The chain couples TRBV20-1 to TRBJ1-6; D unresolved. The CDR3 loop spans 11 amino acids. Germline V gives CDR1 DFQATT, CDR2 SNEGSKA (reference sequence). V was cut by 0 bases and J by 14 bases, with 8 bases left in between. In DNA form, the CDR3 reads TGCAGTGCTAGAGATTTGTCGGCCCTCCACTTT. It codes for CSARDLSALHF.

The chain uses TRBV4-1 and TRBJ1-2, with TRBD1 identical over 8 bases. The germline V gene encodes CDR1 MGHRA and CDR2 YSYEKL. J was trimmed by 3 bases and V by 4 bases; bases with no gene match: 7. The CDR3 has 15 residues. The CDR3 is CASSLSSGQDYGYTF. In DNA form, the CDR3 reads TGCGCCAGCAGCCTATCCTCGGGACAGGACTATGGCTACACCTTC.

In this sample, this clone turned up a few times. V is TRBV3-1 (or the pseudogene TRBV3-2) and J is TRBJ2-5; 9 bases are shared with TRBD1. CDR1 LGHDT and CDR2 YNNKEL come from the germline V gene (reference sequence). V shed 1 base and J 6 bases; nucleotides not matched to a gene: 12. The CDR3 spans 17 residues. The CDR3 reads CASSQGLGTGNFQTQYF. The CDR3 region has the DNA TGTGCCAGCAGCCAAGGACTCGGGACAGGGAATTTTCAGACCCAGTACTTC.

The V gene is TRBV6-5, the J gene TRBJ2-7; D perhaps matches TRBD2 (5 bases). Deletions cut 0 bases from V and 3 bases from J, with 12 bases between. CDR1 and CDR2 (germline): MNHEY, SVGAGI. The CDR3 loop spans 15 amino acids. CDR3 in amino acids: CASSYSPGLYYEQYF. CDR3 coding DNA: TGTGCCAGCAGTTACTCGCCAGGACTTTACTACGAGCAGTACTTC.

V gene TRBV2 combines with J gene TRBJ1-1; maybe TRBD1 (5 bases). CDR3 length equals 14 residues. Germline-derived CDR1 and CDR2 are SNHLY and FYNNEI. V shed 3 bases and J shed 2 bases, with 10 bases lying between them. The CDR3 DNA is TGTGCCAGCAGTGACGACAGAAGAAACACTGAAGCTTTCTTT. This sequence encodes CASSDDRRNTEAFF.

The chain uses TRBV19 and TRBJ2-7, with a weak D call TRBD2 (5 bases). This CDR3 comprises 18 residues. CDR1 and CDR2 from the germline V gene are LNHDA and SQIVND (reference sequence). The V and J ends lost 4 bases and 4 bases respectively, with 26 bases between them. Here the CDR3 DNA reads TGTGCCAGTAGTACGGCCCCGTCGGGTACCGGGGTCGTTTACGAGCAGTACTTC. This sequence encodes CASSTAPSGTGVVYEQYF. Supplemented by reference TRBV19 and TRBJ2-7, the full variable domain reads DGGITQSPKYLFRKEGQNVTLSCEQNLNHDAMYWYRQDPGQGLRLIYYSQIVNDFQKGDIAEGYSVSREKKESFPLTVTSAQKNPTAFYLCASSTAPSGTGVVYEQYFGPGTRLTVT.

As for this clone: This sample also contains other DNA sequences that code for the same CDR3. V and J are TRBV5-1 and TRBJ2-1; maybe TRBD1 (6 bases). Germline CDR1 and CDR2: SGHRS and YFSETQ. V was cut by 0 bases and J by 7 bases, with 8 bases left in between. There are 13 residues in the CDR3. For the CDR3, the DNA is TGCGCCAGCAGCTTGGATCAGGGGAATGAGCAGTTCTTC. This gives the protein CASSLDQGNEQFF.

This clone was seen a handful of times. V is TRBV29-1 and J is TRBJ2-3; no clear D gene. The germline CDR1 and CDR2 sequences are SQVTM and ANQGSEA. Trimming pared 7 bases from V and 2 bases from J, leaving 13 bases between. The CDR3 runs 13 residues. The DNA for the CDR3 is TGCAGCGCCGGTCGCGACTCCACAGATACGCAGTATTTT. This gives the protein CSAGRDSTDTQYF.

This chain links TRBV5-4 with TRBJ1-2; TRBD1 matches at 8 bases. The J segment lost 7 bases and the V segment lost 1 base, leaving 9 bases of the junction unmatched. CDR1 and CDR2 (germline): SGHNT, YYREEE (reference sequence). CDR3 length: 15 residues. The CDR3: CASSLRQGRISGYTF. The CDR3 DNA sequence: TGTGCCAGCAGCTTGCGACAGGGGAGAATTAGTGGCTACACCTTC.

The V call is TRBV18, the J call TRBJ1-1, with TRBD1 matching over 10 bases. The ends lost 4 bases at V and 3 bases at J; junction bases unmatched: 5. This CDR3 has 15 amino acids. Germline V gives CDR1 KGHSH, CDR2 LQKENI. The CDR3 sequence: CASSLRTGGDTEAFF. The CDR3 region has the DNA TGTGCCAGCTCACTACGGACAGGGGGGGACACTGAAGCTTTCTTT.

This clone was detected only a few times. The genes are TRBV6-2 or TRBV6-3 and TRBJ2-7; TRBD1 matches at 8 bases. Trimming took 4 bases from V and 5 from J; bases not matched to a gene: 7. This CDR3 region has 14 residues. Germline V gene sequence: CDR1 MNHEY, CDR2 SVGEGT. CDR3 DNA: TGTGCCAGCAGTTCCACATGGACAGGGAACGAGCAGTACTTC. Translating it yields CASSSTWTGNEQYF.

The chain uses TRBV6-5 and TRBJ2-3, with D possibly being TRBD2 (5 bases). Germline-derived CDR1 and CDR2 are MNHEY and SVGAGI. This CDR3 is 16 amino acids long. The V and J ends lost 2 bases and 3 bases respectively, with 15 bases between them. As DNA, the CDR3 is TGTGCCAGCAGTTACCTGTGGGCGGGCAGGACAGATACGCAGTATTTT. Translation: CASSYLWAGRTDTQYF.

The chain carries TRBV5-1 and TRBJ2-7; the D gene is possibly TRBD1 (5 bases). The V end lost 5 bases, the J end lost 6 bases, and 15 bases lay between the germline ends. In germline, CDR1 is SGHRS, CDR2 YFSETQ. There are 13 residues in the CDR3. The CDR3 loop is CASRPDTLLEQYF. CDR3 DNA sequence: TGCGCCAGCAGGCCGGACACCCTCCTCGAGCAGTACTTC.

The rearrangement uses TRBV6-2 or TRBV6-3 and TRBJ2-7; perhaps TRBD1 as D (6 bases). The CDR3 spans 15 residues. V was shortened by 4 bases and J by 2 bases, with 15 bases between the two germline ends. Per the germline V gene, CDR1 is MNHEY and CDR2 is SVGEGT. The CDR3 nucleotides are TGTGCCAGCAGTTCTACCGGGACACTTACCTACGAGCAGTACTTC. Translated, it gives CASSSTGTLTYEQYF.

In this sample, this clone turned up a few times. The chain is built from TRBV9 and TRBJ1-3; TRBD1 is a possible D gene (6 bases). From germline, CDR1 is SGDLS and CDR2 YYNGEE. The CDR3 contains 17 residues. V was shortened by 4 bases and J by 0 bases, with 17 bases between the two germline ends. CDR3 amino acids: CASSSRQDLFSGNTIYF. In DNA form, the CDR3 reads TGTGCCAGCAGCTCCCGACAGGACCTCTTCTCTGGAAACACCATATATTTT.

V usage is TRBV6-5 and J usage is TRBJ1-4; possibly TRBD1 for D (6 bases). The CDR3 is 15 residues long. The germline V gene encodes CDR1 MNHEY and CDR2 SVGAGI. With 0 bases removed from V and 2 bases from J, the gap between germline ends came to 7 bases. CDR3 bases: TGTGCCAGCAGTTACTCAACAGGGACTAATGAAAAACTGTTTTTT. Translated: CASSYSTGTNEKLFF.